Listed here are 30 T cell receptor beta chains from one sample, sequenced in a study of T cell repertoires in cytomegalovirus infection. Their antigens are not known. From the reads, TCRdb called clonotypes with MiXCR, one entry per CDR3 protein. This sample yields about 470,000 distinct CDR3 sequences, of which about 44% are seen a single time; about 39% belongs to the top ten. The material was cultured PBMCs, obtained from culture after CMV antigen stimulation. These receptors all stem from a human donor in good health (CMV status not recorded). Some clones in this sample may be carry-over from other donors' samples.

The chain recombines TRBV28 with TRBJ1-4; possibly TRBD1 for D (6 bases). Trimming took 1 base from V and 0 from J, leaving 24 bases between them. This CDR3 spans 21 amino acids. Per the germline V gene, CDR1 is MDHEN and CDR2 is SYDVKM. CDR3 amino acids: CASSLFEEGLKDRATNEKLFF. CDR3 nucleotide sequence: TGTGCCAGCAGTTTATTTGAAGAAGGTTTGAAGGACAGAGCAACTAATGAAAAACTGTTTTTT.

This clonotype was observed a handful of times. This chain uses TRBV7-8 with TRBJ2-3, with TRBD2 matching over 11 bases. CDR3 length: 17 amino acids. Trimming cost V 1 base and J 6 bases; bases outside gene matches: 9. Per germline, CDR1 SGHVS and CDR2 FQNEAQ. CDR3 nucleotide sequence: TGTGCCAGCAGCTTAGAATCGGTAGCGGGAGGGCTTGATACGCAGTATTTT. It codes for CASSLESVAGGLDTQYF.

This clonotype occurred a few times. V is TRBV6-2 or TRBV6-3 and J is TRBJ2-2, with 8 bases identical to TRBD2. Looked up from germline, CDR1 is MNHEY and CDR2 is SVGEGT. After removal of 1 base from V and 3 bases from J, the junction contained 7 bases not matched to a gene. The CDR3 sequence is 17 residues long. CDR3 sequence reads: CASSYLSGGAYTGELFF. Here the CDR3 DNA reads TGTGCCAGCAGTTACTTGTCCGGGGGGGCGTACACCGGGGAGCTGTTTTTT.

The V and J genes are TRBV7-2 and TRBJ1-1, with D perhaps matching TRBD1 (6 bases). CDR1 and CDR2 from the germline V gene are SGHTA and FQGNSA. The CDR3 extends over 15 amino acids. Trimming shortened V by 4 bases and J by 3 bases, and 15 bases separated the two germline ends. The CDR3 region is CASSSHTGPHTEAFF. The DNA of the CDR3 is TGTGCCAGCAGCTCACATACAGGGCCTCACACTGAAGCTTTCTTT.

The chain couples TRBV7-2 to TRBJ2-7; TRBD2 matches 7 bases. Germline V gives CDR1 SGHTA, CDR2 FQGNSA. The CDR3 consists of 14 residues. V shed 2 bases and J 3 bases; nucleotides not matched to a gene: 4. The CDR3 reads CASSLRAGSYEQYF. The DNA of the CDR3 is TGTGCCAGCAGCTTACGAGCGGGGAGCTACGAGCAGTACTTC.

This chain links TRBV12-3 or TRBV12-4 with TRBJ1-3; 8 nucleotides line up with TRBD1. The CDR3 is 15 residues long. Trimming at V came to 3 bases and at J to 9 bases, leaving 10 bases not matched to a gene. CDR3 protein: CASSFADRAVGTIYF. The CDR3 DNA reads TGTGCCAGCAGTTTCGCGGACAGGGCGGTAGGCACCATATATTTT.

The gene calls are TRBV7-4 and TRBJ2-7; the match to TRBD2 covers 8 bases. The CDR3 length is 14 residues. CDR1 SGHVT and CDR2 SQSDAQ come from the germline V gene. The trim removed 5 bases at V and 6 bases at J, leaving 9 bases unmatched. Written as DNA, the CDR3 is TGTGCCAGCAGCCGTAGCGGGGCCCCACTCGAGCAGTACTTC. Its translation: CASSRSGAPLEQYF.

A few counts support this clonotype. The genes are TRBV12-3 or TRBV12-4 and TRBJ2-1, with 9 positions matching TRBD2. J gave up 6 bases and V 4 bases, and 13 bases lay outside the gene matches. This CDR3 is built from 17 residues. The CDR3 DNA is TGTGCCAGCAGTTCTCTCACCGGGACTAGCTTATCCAATGAGCAGTTCTTC. Protein product: CASSSLTGTSLSNEQFF.

Here the CDR3 reads CASSHKYNEQFF. Here the CDR3 DNA reads TGTGCCAGCAGCCACAAGTACAATGAGCAGTTCTTC. The chain recombines TRBV3-1 with TRBJ2-1; D gene ambiguous. Germline assignment: CDR1 LGHDT and CDR2 YNNKEL (reference sequence). V lost 3 bases, J lost 4 bases, and 4 bases lay in between. The CDR3 has 12 amino acids.

The chain employs TRBV7-8 and TRBJ2-5, with D tentatively TRBD2 (6 bases). Trimming cost V 5 bases and J 5 bases, with 21 bases left between them. Germline CDR1 and CDR2: SGHVS and FQNEAQ. The CDR3 is 16 residues long. CDR3 bases: TGTGCCAGCAGCCTCTGGGCTAGCGCGGAAGGGGAGACCCAGTACTTC. It is translated as CASSLWASAEGETQYF.

The V and J genes are TRBV20-1 and TRBJ2-3; no reliable D call. Trimming removed 3 bases from V and 11 bases from J, with 15 bases in between. The CDR3 covers 12 residues. Germline values: CDR1 DFQATT, CDR2 SNEGSKA (reference sequence). The chain's CDR3 is CSASARPVLQYF. CDR3 coding DNA: TGCAGTGCTAGTGCCCGGCCAGTCCTGCAGTATTTT.

The chain carries TRBV6-1 and TRBJ2-1; D not certain. The ends were cut back, 8 bases at V and 2 bases at J, with 10 bases in the middle. CDR3 size: 13 residues. CDR1 and CDR2 (germline): MNHNS, SASEGT. CDR3 sequence reads: CASSWYTYNEQFF. In DNA, the CDR3 is TGTGCCAGCTCCTGGTACACCTACAATGAGCAGTTCTTC.

This chain joins TRBV11-2 and TRBJ2-2; 11 bases fit TRBD2. From germline, CDR1 is SGHAT and CDR2 FQNNGV. J gave up 6 bases and V 4 bases, and 7 bases lay outside the gene matches. The CDR3 extends over 16 amino acids. The CDR3 sequence is CASSSIAGGPAGELFF. The CDR3 DNA reads TGTGCCAGCAGCTCCATAGCGGGAGGGCCGGCCGGGGAGCTGTTTTTT.

This rearrangement joins TRBV2 to TRBJ2-3; TRBD2 might be the D (6 bases). The CDR3 runs 13 residues. The V end was cut by 8 bases, the J end by 1 base, with 10 bases between. Per germline, CDR1 SNHLY and CDR2 FYNNEI. CDR3 DNA sequence: TGTGCCAGCCTGGGACTTCGCACAGATACGCAGTATTTT. Its translation: CASLGLRTDTQYF.

The chain has TRBV7-9 and TRBJ2-6; tentative D call: TRBD2 (5 bases). The germline V gene has CDR1 SEHNR and CDR2 FQNEAQ (reference sequence). This CDR3 contains 17 residues. Trimming cost V 1 base and J 2 bases, with 12 bases left between them. In DNA form, the CDR3 reads TGTGCCAGCAGCTTAGGCCAAGAGAGGGCTGGGGCCAACGTCCTGACTTTC. This translates into CASSLGQERAGANVLTF. Full variable domain (outside the CDR3, taken from reference TRBV7-9 and TRBJ2-6): DTGVSQNPRHKITKRGQNVTFRCDPISEHNRLYWYRQTLGQGPEFLTYFQNEAQLEKSRLLSDRFSAERPKGSFSTLEIQRTEQGDSAMYLCASSLGQERAGANVLTFGAGSRLTVL.

The rearrangement links TRBV4-1 to TRBJ2-7, with D possibly TRBD2 on 6 matching bases. CDR1 MGHRA and CDR2 YSYEKL come from the germline V gene. The CDR3 spans 13 residues. V lost 2 bases, J lost 5 bases, and 10 bases lay in between. The CDR3 loop is CASSQSRGNEQYF. The CDR3 region has the DNA TGCGCCAGCAGCCAATCGCGGGGAAACGAGCAGTACTTC.

The V call is TRBV6-5, the J call TRBJ2-5, with D hard to call. CDR3 length: 13 residues. V lost 5 bases, J lost 3 bases, and 10 bases lay in between. The V gene's germline CDR1 is MNHEY and CDR2 SVGAGI. CDR3 DNA sequence: TGTGCCAGCAGTGAACGGACCGAAGAGACCCAGTACTTC. Its translation: CASSERTEETQYF.

J is TRBJ1-5 and V is TRBV7-4; 7 bases are a match to TRBD1. The CDR3 covers 14 residues. The germline V gene encodes CDR1 SGHVT and CDR2 SQSDAQ. Trimming cost V 4 bases and J 5 bases; bases outside gene matches: 5. The CDR3 is CASSSTGWDQPQHF. The CDR3 nucleotides read TGTGCCAGCAGCTCGACAGGGTGGGATCAGCCCCAGCATTTT.

This clonotype was found a few times. For the CDR3, the DNA is TGTGCCAGCAGGCCAATCGGGACAGAAAAGCCCGAAGCTTTCTTT. It specifies CASRPIGTEKPEAFF. The genes are TRBV7-9 and TRBJ1-1, with TRBD1 matching 7 bases. CDR1 is SEHNR and CDR2 is FQNEAQ in the germline V gene (reference sequence). This CDR3 comprises 15 residues. J was trimmed by 8 bases and V by 6 bases; bases with no gene match: 15.

The chain recombines TRBV6-1 with TRBJ1-1; D unresolved. The CDR3 extends over 17 amino acids. Per germline, CDR1 MNHNS and CDR2 SASEGT. V lost 4 bases and J 0 bases, leaving 18 bases between the germline ends. CDR3 sequence reads: CASSAGGTSSMNTEAFF. The CDR3 nucleotides are TGTGCCAGCAGTGCTGGTGGCACAAGTAGCATGAACACTGAAGCTTTCTTT.

This clonotype has ten or more counts. The chain is built from TRBV7-8 and TRBJ1-5; a weak D match, TRBD1 (5 bases). V dropped 8 bases and J dropped 6 bases, with 23 bases sitting between them. The CDR3 loop spans 16 amino acids. Germline V gene data show CDR1 as SGHVS and CDR2 as FQNEAQ. The DNA of the CDR3 is TGTGCCAGCCTAAGAAGCGGTCGGCAGGGTGGTCAGCCCCAGCATTTT. Translated, it gives CASLRSGRQGGQPQHF.

The chain carries TRBV29-1 and TRBJ2-3; TRBD2 matches 12 bases. Germline V gene sequence: CDR1 SQVTM, CDR2 ANQGSEA. V was pared by 5 bases and J by 4 bases, with 10 bases of the junction left unmatched. This CDR3 comprises 16 residues. CDR3 in DNA: TGCAGCGTTTTAGGACTAGCGGGAAGTAGGGCAGATACGCAGTATTTT. It yields the protein CSVLGLAGSRADTQYF.

At least ten counts were recorded for this clonotype. The rearrangement uses TRBV7-2 and TRBJ1-5, with D uncertain. V was shortened by 5 bases and J by 9 bases, with 20 bases between the two germline ends. The CDR3 sequence is 15 residues long. The germline gives CDR1 SGHTA, CDR2 FQGNSA. CDR3 bases: TGTGCCAGCAGCCCCGCGGTCCAGGCGGTCCGGCCCCAGCATTTT. Translated: CASSPAVQAVRPQHF.

V gene TRBV6-2 or TRBV6-3 combines with J gene TRBJ1-2; perhaps TRBD1 as D (6 bases). The ends were cut back, 0 bases at V and 3 bases at J, with 17 bases in the middle. This CDR3 region has 17 residues. Germline CDR1 is MNHEY and CDR2 is SVGEGT. CDR3 DNA: TGTGCCAGCAGTTACTCGAATTTCGGGGGCGGATACTATGGCTACACCTTC. Its protein product is CASSYSNFGGGYYGYTF.

J is TRBJ1-5 and V is TRBV19, with 12 nucleotides matching TRBD1. Germline CDR1 LNHDA, CDR2 SQIVND (reference sequence). The CDR3 length is 17 residues. Unmatched junction bases numbered 7, after V lost 5 bases and J lost 2 bases. The chain's CDR3 is CASSARDRGRGNQPQHF. The DNA for the CDR3 is TGTGCCAGTAGTGCCCGGGACAGGGGGCGCGGCAATCAGCCCCAGCATTTT.

This clonotype was observed a single time. The rearrangement links TRBV15 to TRBJ1-1; D call uncertain. Germline CDR1 and CDR2: LNHNV and YYDKDF (reference sequence). V was clipped by 2 bases and J by 7 bases, with 8 bases between them. CDR3 length: 12 amino acids. The CDR3 spells CATSRNALEAFF. CDR3 nucleotide sequence: TGTGCCACCAGCAGAAACGCTCTTGAAGCTTTCTTT.

The CDR3, as DNA: TGTGCCAGCAGCAGACTCCTCTCGGGAGGGCGAAGTGGCAATGAGCAGTTCTTC. Residues: CASSRLLSGGRSGNEQFF. The V call is TRBV6-2 or TRBV6-3, the J call TRBJ2-1; TRBD2 aligns across 8 bases. The CDR3 spans 18 residues. Germline values: CDR1 MNHEY, CDR2 SVGEGT. After removal of 6 bases from V and 6 bases from J, the junction contained 19 bases not matched to a gene.

This clonotype came up a few times. The gene calls are TRBV6-1 and TRBJ2-3; 8 bases align to TRBD2. CDR1 is MNHNS, CDR2 SASEGT, per germline. J was trimmed by 2 bases and V by 7 bases; bases with no gene match: 5. The CDR3 has 14 amino acids. The CDR3 sequence is CASTTGGDTDTQYF. The DNA of the CDR3 is TGTGCCAGCACTACCGGGGGGGACACAGATACGCAGTATTTT.

At least ten counts were recorded for this clonotype. The chain recombines TRBV7-2 with TRBJ2-7; TRBD1 agrees at 9 bases. The CDR3 extends over 15 amino acids. Germline loops: CDR1 SGHTA, CDR2 FQGNSA. V lost 5 bases and J lost 1; bases outside the gene matches: 6. The CDR3 is CASSLQGAQSYEQYF. The CDR3 DNA reads TGTGCCAGCAGCCTACAGGGGGCGCAGTCCTACGAGCAGTACTTC.

This clonotype was detected many times. CDR3 coding DNA: TGTGCCAGCAGCCCAGTCGGCGGGAGATCCTACAATGAGCAGTTCTTC. Its translation: CASSPVGGRSYNEQFF. The gene calls are TRBV7-2 and TRBJ2-1; 7 bases agree with TRBD2. J gave up 1 base and V 5 bases, and 8 bases lay outside the gene matches. Germline V gene data show CDR1 as SGHTA and CDR2 as FQGNSA. This CDR3 region has 16 residues. The complete variable domain, with remaining parts taken from reference TRBV7-2 and TRBJ2-1, reads GAGVSQSPSNKVTEKGKDVELRCDPISGHTALYWYRQSLGQGLEFLIYFQGNSAPDKSGLPSDRFSAERTGGSVSTLTIQRTQQEDSAVYLCASSPVGGRSYNEQFFGPGTRLTVL.